The source of this T cell receptor beta chain is a study of T cell responses to AZD1222 COVID-19 vaccine. Overall study results and limits: Close to half of spike-specific TCRs reportedly recognize unmutated variant regions. Spike-specific TCR breadth and depth rose after two AZD1222 doses.

This CDR3 has 11 residues. V lost 4 bases, J lost 6 bases, and 9 bases lay in between. Germline V gene sequence: CDR1 GTSNPN, CDR2 SVGIG (reference sequence). The repertoire was sequenced with immunoSEQ multiplex PCR; TCRdb's copy has only in-frame clones and lacks some. The table shows roughly 120,000 clones, with more than 70% occurring only once. This clone was detected only once. The antigen remains unidentified. This TCR was recovered from an adult in good health. The chain couples TRBV30 to TRBJ1-2, with a tentative D call TRBD1 (5 bases). The specimen was peripheral blood, collected on day 0 of AZD1222 vaccination. CDR3 sequence (DNA): TGTGCCTGGAATCGAGGGGATGGCTACACCTTC. It yields the protein CAWNRGDGYTF.